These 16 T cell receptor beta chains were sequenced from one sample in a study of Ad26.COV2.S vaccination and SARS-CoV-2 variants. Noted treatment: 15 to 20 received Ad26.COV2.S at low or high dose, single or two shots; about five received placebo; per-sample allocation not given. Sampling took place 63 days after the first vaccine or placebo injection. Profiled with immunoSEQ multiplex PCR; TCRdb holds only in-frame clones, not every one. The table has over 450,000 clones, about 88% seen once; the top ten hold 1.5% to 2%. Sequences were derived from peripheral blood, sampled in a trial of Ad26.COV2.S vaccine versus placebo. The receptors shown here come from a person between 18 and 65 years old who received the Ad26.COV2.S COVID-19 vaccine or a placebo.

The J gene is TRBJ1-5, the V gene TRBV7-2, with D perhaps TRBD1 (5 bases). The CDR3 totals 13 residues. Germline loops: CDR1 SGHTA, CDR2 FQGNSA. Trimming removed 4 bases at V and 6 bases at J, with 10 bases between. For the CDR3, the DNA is TGTGCCAGCAGCTCCCACGGGGGTCAGCCCCAGCATTTT. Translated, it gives CASSSHGGQPQHF.

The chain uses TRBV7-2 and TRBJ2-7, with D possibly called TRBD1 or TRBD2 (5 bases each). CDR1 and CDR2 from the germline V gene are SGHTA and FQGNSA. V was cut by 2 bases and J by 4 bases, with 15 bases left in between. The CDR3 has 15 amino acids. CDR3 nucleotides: TGTGCCAGCAGCTTATCAACCGGGACCCAGTACGAGCAGTACTTC. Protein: CASSLSTGTQYEQYF. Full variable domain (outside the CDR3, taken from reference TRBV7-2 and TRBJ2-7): GAGVSQSPSNKVTEKGKDVELRCDPISGHTALYWYRQSLGQGLEFLIYFQGNSAPDKSGLPSDRFSAERTGGSVSTLTIQRTQQEDSAVYLCASSLSTGTQYEQYFGPGTRLTVT.

The CDR3 DNA reads as TGTGCCAGCAGCTTCCAAAGCGGCACAGGGACCTACGAGCAGTACTTC. Its protein product is CASSFQSGTGTYEQYF. The rearrangement joins TRBV14 to TRBJ2-7, with D perhaps TRBD1 (6 bases). CDR1 and CDR2 from the germline V gene are SGHDN and FVKESK. V was trimmed by 5 bases and J by 2 bases, leaving 19 bases between them. CDR3 length equals 16 residues.

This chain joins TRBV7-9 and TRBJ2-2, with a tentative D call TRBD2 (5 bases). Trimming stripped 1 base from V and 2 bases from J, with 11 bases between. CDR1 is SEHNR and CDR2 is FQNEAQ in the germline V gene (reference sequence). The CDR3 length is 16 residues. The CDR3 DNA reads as TGTGCCAGCAGCTTAGTCTCGGGAATCAACACCGGGGAGCTGTTTTTT. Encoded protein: CASSLVSGINTGELFF. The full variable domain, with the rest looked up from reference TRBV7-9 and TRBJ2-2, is DTGVSQNPRHKITKRGQNVTFRCDPISEHNRLYWYRQTLGQGPEFLTYFQNEAQLEKSRLLSDRFSAERPKGSFSTLEIQRTEQGDSAMYLCASSLVSGINTGELFFGEGSRLTVL.

Here the CDR3 DNA reads TGTGCCAGCAGCCTCGTCCGGACGATATACAATGAGCAGTTCTTC. It codes for CASSLVRTIYNEQFF. This chain connects TRBV3-1 (or the pseudogene TRBV3-2) to TRBJ2-1; D is undetermined. The length of the CDR3 is 15 residues. The germline V gene has CDR1 LGHDT and CDR2 YNNKEL (reference sequence). The germline V and J ends were trimmed by 4 bases and 4 bases, with 14 bases remaining between them.

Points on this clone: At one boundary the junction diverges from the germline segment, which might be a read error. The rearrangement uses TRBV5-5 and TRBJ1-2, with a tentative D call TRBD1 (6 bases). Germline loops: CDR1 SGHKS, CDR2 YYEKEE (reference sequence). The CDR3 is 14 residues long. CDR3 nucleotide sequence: TGTGCCAGCAGCATAATACAGGGCAACTATGGCTACATCTTC. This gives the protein CASSIIQGNYGYIF.

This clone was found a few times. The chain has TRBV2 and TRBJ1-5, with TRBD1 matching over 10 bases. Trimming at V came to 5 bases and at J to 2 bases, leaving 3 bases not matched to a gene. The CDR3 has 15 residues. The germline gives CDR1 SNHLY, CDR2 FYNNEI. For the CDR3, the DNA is TGTGCCAGCAGTTTCGGGACAGGGGGCAATCAGCCCCAGCATTTT. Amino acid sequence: CASSFGTGGNQPQHF.

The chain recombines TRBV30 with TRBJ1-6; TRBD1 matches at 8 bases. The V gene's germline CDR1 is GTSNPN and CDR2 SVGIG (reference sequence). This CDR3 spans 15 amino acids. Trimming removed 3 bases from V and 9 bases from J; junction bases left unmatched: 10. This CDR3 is CAWRPRTGKTSPLHF. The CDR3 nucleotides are TGTGCCTGGAGGCCCCGGACAGGGAAGACTTCACCCCTCCACTTT.

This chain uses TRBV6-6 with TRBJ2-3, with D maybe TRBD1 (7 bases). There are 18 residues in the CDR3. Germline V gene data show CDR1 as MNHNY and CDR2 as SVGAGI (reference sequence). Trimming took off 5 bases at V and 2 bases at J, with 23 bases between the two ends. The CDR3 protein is CASSPTSFGGGFTDTQYF. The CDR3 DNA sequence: TGTGCCAGCAGTCCAACAAGCTTTGGAGGGGGCTTCACAGATACGCAGTATTTT.

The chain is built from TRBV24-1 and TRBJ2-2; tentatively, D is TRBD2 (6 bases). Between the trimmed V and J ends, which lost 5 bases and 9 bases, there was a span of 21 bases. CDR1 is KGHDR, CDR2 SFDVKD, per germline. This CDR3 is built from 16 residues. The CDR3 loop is CATSVGFTGGARELFF. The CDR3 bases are TGTGCCACCAGTGTCGGCTTCACAGGCGGGGCGCGGGAGCTGTTTTTT.

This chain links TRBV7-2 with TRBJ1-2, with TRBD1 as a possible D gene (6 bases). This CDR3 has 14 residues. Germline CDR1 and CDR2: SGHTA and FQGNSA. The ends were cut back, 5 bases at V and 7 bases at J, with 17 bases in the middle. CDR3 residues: CASSQRTEGSGYTF. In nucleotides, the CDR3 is TGTGCCAGCAGCCAACGGACAGAAGGGAGTGGCTACACCTTC.

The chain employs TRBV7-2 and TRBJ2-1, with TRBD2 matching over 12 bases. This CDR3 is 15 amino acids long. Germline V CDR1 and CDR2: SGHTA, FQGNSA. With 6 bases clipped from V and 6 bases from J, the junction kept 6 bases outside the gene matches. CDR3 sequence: CASRQRTSGANEQFF. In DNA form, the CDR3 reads TGTGCCAGCAGACAACGGACTAGCGGGGCCAATGAGCAGTTCTTC.

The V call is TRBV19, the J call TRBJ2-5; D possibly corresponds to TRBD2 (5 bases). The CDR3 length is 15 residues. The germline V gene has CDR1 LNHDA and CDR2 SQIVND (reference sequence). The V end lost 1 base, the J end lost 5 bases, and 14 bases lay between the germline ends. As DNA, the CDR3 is TGTGCCAGTAGTATAGGGAACAGCCCGGGGGAGACCCAGTACTTC. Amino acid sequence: CASSIGNSPGETQYF.

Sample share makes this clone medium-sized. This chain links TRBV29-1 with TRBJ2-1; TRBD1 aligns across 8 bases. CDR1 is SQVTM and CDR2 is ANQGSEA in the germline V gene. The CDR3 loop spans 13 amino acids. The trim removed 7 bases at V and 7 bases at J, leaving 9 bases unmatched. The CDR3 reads CSAGQGIRNEQFF. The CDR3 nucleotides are TGCAGCGCCGGACAGGGTATTCGGAATGAGCAGTTCTTC.

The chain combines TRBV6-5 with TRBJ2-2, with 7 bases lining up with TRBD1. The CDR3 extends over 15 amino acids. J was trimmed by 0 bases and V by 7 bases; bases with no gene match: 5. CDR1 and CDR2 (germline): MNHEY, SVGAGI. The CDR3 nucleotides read TGTGCCAGCACCACCACAGGGGCGAACACCGGGGAGCTGTTTTTT. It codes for CASTTTGANTGELFF.

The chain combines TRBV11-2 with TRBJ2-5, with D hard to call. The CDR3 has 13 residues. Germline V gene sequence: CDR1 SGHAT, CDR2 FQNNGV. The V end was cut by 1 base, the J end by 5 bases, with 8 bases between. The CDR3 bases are TGTGCCAGCAGCTTAGCAGGTTTGGAGACCCAGTACTTC. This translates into CASSLAGLETQYF.